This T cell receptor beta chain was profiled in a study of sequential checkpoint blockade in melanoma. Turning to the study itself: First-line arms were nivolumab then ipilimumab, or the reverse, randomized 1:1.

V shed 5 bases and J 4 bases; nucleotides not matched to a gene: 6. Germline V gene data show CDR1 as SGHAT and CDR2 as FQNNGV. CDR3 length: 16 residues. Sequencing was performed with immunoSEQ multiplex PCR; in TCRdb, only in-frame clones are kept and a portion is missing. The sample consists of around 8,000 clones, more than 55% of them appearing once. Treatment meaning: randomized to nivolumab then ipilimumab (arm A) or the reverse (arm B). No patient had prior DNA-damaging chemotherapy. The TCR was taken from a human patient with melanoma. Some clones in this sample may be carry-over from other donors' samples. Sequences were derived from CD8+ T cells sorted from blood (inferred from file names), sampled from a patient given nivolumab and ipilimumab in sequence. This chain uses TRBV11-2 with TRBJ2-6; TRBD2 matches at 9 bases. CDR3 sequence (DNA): TGTGCCAGCAGCCAGGGACTAGCTGACGGGGCCAACGTCCTGACTTTC. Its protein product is CASSQGLADGANVLTF.